The rows below give T cell receptor beta chains drawn from one sample of a study of T cells in Graves' hyperthyroidism and ophthalmopathy. MiXCR was run by TCRdb on the multiplex PCR reads, yielding one entry per CDR3 protein. The sample records some 620,000 distinct CDR3 sequences, 15% to 20% being singletons. The sequencing input was blood. These receptors came from a woman between 25 and 40 years old with Graves' hyperthyroidism. Each CDR3 is given without its conserved first and last residue. The D gene is left open where the match is weak.

d_call | j_call | cdr3_length | v_call | cdr3_aa
TRBD2 | TRBJ2-2 | 12 | TRBV2 | AGQAGGITGELF
- | TRBJ1-4 | 11 | TRBV2 | ASSVRVGEKLF
- | TRBJ1-1 | 13 | TRBV11-2 | ASNLRGMRDTEAF
- | TRBJ2-7 | 12 | TRBV19 | ASSMGPFSYEQY
TRBD1 | TRBJ2-1 | 9 | TRBV28 | ASSIGQGEF
- | TRBJ2-3 | 14 | TRBV24-1 | ATSDLGGGVADTQY
- | TRBJ1-3 | 14 | TRBV20-1 | SARDLPRIGGNTIY
- | TRBJ2-2 | 12 | TRBV14 | ASSQERVSGELF
- | TRBJ2-2 | 12 | TRBV29-1 | SVVGGRVTGELF
- | TRBJ2-2 | 10 | TRBV5-1 | ASSAGFRELF
TRBD1 | TRBJ1-1 | 10 | TRBV7-7 | ASSLDRHQGF
- | TRBJ2-3 | 12 | TRBV6-4 | ASSDSAGTDTQY
- | TRBJ2-5 | 10 | TRBV18 | ASSRGQETQY
- | TRBJ2-5 | 12 | TRBV7-9 | ASSRLQGIETQY
TRBD2 | TRBJ2-7 | 15 | TRBV11-1 | ASSSMNRLAGPYEQY
TRBD1 | TRBJ1-4 | 13 | TRBV2 | ASSGQGTTNEKLF
- | TRBJ1-2 | 13 | TRBV28 | ASRDPSTGVHGYT
TRBD2 | TRBJ2-2 | 16 | TRBV2 | ASSEIGLAGWSTGELF
TRBD2 | TRBJ2-3 | 12 | TRBV5-4 | ASSIRLATDTQY
TRBD2 | TRBJ2-1 | 15 | TRBV5-6 | ASSPGLAGAFYNEQF
TRBD2 | TRBJ2-7 | 15 | TRBV3-1 | ASSQSPLAARNYEQY
- | TRBJ2-1 | 11 | TRBV6-1 | ASSRLSYNEQF
- | TRBJ2-7 | 13 | TRBV20-1 | SVGFWAELSYEQY
- | TRBJ1-2 | 11 | TRBV20-1 | SATPQGPYGYT
TRBD1 | TRBJ1-1 | 14 | TRBV6-2/TRBV6-3 | ASSYSDRGLNTEAF
- | TRBJ2-7 | 14 | TRBV29-1 | SVVGGTGAVLYEQY
TRBD1 | TRBJ2-2 | 16 | TRBV24-1 | ATTAGTGGISRTGELF
- | TRBJ2-7 | 10 | TRBV29-1 | SVVTSAYEQY
TRBD2 | TRBJ2-2 | 11 | TRBV19 | ASSIGGIGELF
TRBD2 | TRBJ2-1 | 15 | TRBV5-4 | ASSPSVGGLAYNEQF
- | TRBJ1-2 | 12 | TRBV5-6 | ASSFLDVYYGYT
- | TRBJ1-4 | 12 | TRBV10-3 | AISESGSYEKLF
TRBD2 | TRBJ2-3 | 15 | TRBV6-5 | ASSSRTSGVRADTQY
- | TRBJ2-5 | 12 | TRBV2 | ASSDMQGGETQY
- | TRBJ1-1 | 11 | TRBV30 | VWNGLLWSEAF
- | TRBJ2-1 | 12 | TRBV20-1 | SALIQLSYNEQF
- | TRBJ1-4 | 10 | TRBV19 | ASNDGNEKLF
- | TRBJ1-4 | 11 | TRBV28 | ASKPTVVEKLF
TRBD2 | TRBJ2-5 | 13 | TRBV28 | ASRESSGGQETQY
- | TRBJ1-1 | 12 | TRBV6-1 | ASSVGQQNTEAF
- | TRBJ2-2 | 11 | TRBV6-1 | ASSPDTTGELF
- | TRBJ2-7 | 10 | TRBV19 | ASSSNRPEQY
- | TRBJ1-2 | 14 | TRBV7-9 | ASSRRGGIANYGYT
- | TRBJ2-3 | 11 | TRBV5-8 | ASSSRGEDTQY
- | TRBJ2-7 | 13 | TRBV3-1 | ASSNWFRDFYEQY
TRBD1 | TRBJ2-5 | 12 | TRBV20-1 | SARGTGRGETQY
- | TRBJ2-4 | 11 | TRBV7-2 | ASSLEDLDIQY
TRBD2 | TRBJ2-3 | 13 | TRBV20-1 | SASAAGGSTDTQY
- | TRBJ2-2 | 13 | TRBV18 | ASSPVQGRSGELF
TRBD2 | TRBJ2-7 | 16 | TRBV19 | ASSIMSSGSTATYEQY